This TCR beta chain was recovered during a study of T cell clonotyping in hematopoietic cell transplantation. This clone was found once. Only in-frame clones appear in the TCRdb table, and some are missing; sequencing was by immunoSEQ multiplex PCR. In the table there are roughly 17,000 clones, 80% to 95% of which are singletons. The CDR3 runs to 11 residues. Germline V gives CDR1 LNHDA, CDR2 SQIVND (reference sequence). Trimming pared 8 bases from V and 4 bases from J, leaving 8 bases between. This sequence was found in a man between 35 and 55 years old in good health. Some clones in this sample may be carry-over from other donors' samples. The specimen was peripheral blood mononuclear cells. The chain is built from TRBV19 and TRBJ2-5, with D tentatively TRBD1 (6 bases). The CDR3 DNA follows: TGTGCCAGTGCGGACAGAGAGACCCAGTACTTC. Translation: CASADRETQYF.